Given below is one T cell receptor beta chain in context. Its antigen is currently unknown. TCRdb reprocessed the 5' RACE reads with MiXCR, giving one entry per CDR3 protein. The sample consists of about 400,000 distinct CDR3 sequences, less than 25% of them appearing once. This sample stems from a study of T-cell memory formation after mild COVID-19. Overall study: Among the donors, TCR clusters were largely specific to each donor. Study outcomes and limitations: Clones that shrank (day 15 to 85) were balanced CD4/CD8, whereas later expanders leaned CD4+. Mostly located in CM and EM were contracting CD4+ clones, with contracting CD8+ clones located in EMRA.

Trimming took off 8 bases at V and 3 bases at J, with 11 bases between the two ends. The germline V gene has CDR1 SGHTA and CDR2 FQGNSA. The CDR3 covers 13 residues. The TCR comes from an adult woman who had mild COVID-19 (a few samples of this study predate the infection). Cell type and time point are not known. The rearrangement links TRBV7-2 to TRBJ1-5; D is unresolved. Input material: PBMCs or a T cell subset sorted from them (not recorded which). CDR3 protein: CASGIGNNQPQHF. CDR3 coding DNA: TGTGCCAGCGGTATTGGTAACAATCAGCCCCAGCATTTT.